This TCR beta chain comes out of a study of cytomegalovirus exposure and HLA in healthy donors. For the study at large: A preliminary data release comprised around 85 million unique TCRs obtained from HLA-typed donors.

V was cut by 3 bases and J by 5 bases, with 13 bases left in between. Germline CDR1 reads MNHEY; CDR2 reads SMNVEV (reference sequence). CDR3 length: 15 residues. Notes on the study in general: Immune exposure was documented only through CMV serostatus.

The sample holds a few counts of this clone. Antigen unknown. The PCR used 60 Vbeta and 13 Jbeta primers. Here immunoSEQ multiplex PCR was the method, and the copy in TCRdb shows in-frame clones only, minus some. The sample lists around 130,000 clones, around 8.5% occurring once. The sample consisted of PBMCs. The rearrangement joins TRBV27 to TRBJ2-2; the D gene is possibly TRBD1 (6 bases). The source of this sequence is a man aged 35 to 55 in good health and CMV-seronegative. DNA of the CDR3: TGTGCCAGCAGTTTCGGACAGTTAGAAACCGGGGAGCTGTTTTTT. This sequence encodes CASSFGQLETGELFF.